The 20 T cell receptor beta chains listed next were all sequenced from one sample in a study of a mutant IDH1 vaccine in newly diagnosed glioma. No antigens are known for them. Some clones are missing from TCRdb's copy, which holds only in-frame ones; the method was immunoSEQ multiplex PCR. Of around 78,000 clones listed, roughly 85% are singletons. Noted time point: week 23, last vaccination. Doses consisted of 300 ug of mutant IDH1 20-mer peptide each, paired with topical imiquimod. Sequenced here: PBMCs, sampled from a glioma patient whose treatment included an IDH1 peptide vaccine. The receptors were sampled from a young man with glioma. Some clones in this sample may be carry-over from other donors' samples.

The chain carries TRBV27 and TRBJ1-5, with TRBD1 matching over 8 bases. The germline V gene has CDR1 MNHEY and CDR2 SMNVEV (reference sequence). V trimming: 0 bases; J trimming: 5 bases; junction bases outside the gene matches: 6. This CDR3 has 16 residues. The CDR3 DNA reads as TGTGCCAGCAGTTTATCCAGGACAGGGCAGGATCAGCCCCAGCATTTT. Translating gives CASSLSRTGQDQPQHF.

This clone has more than one count but fewer than ten. The genes are TRBV28 and TRBJ1-1; D ambiguous. Looked up from germline, CDR1 is MDHEN and CDR2 is SYDVKM. This CDR3 has 13 amino acids. V was clipped by 7 bases and J by 1 base, with 10 bases between them. The CDR3 reads CASITSRNTEAFF. CDR3 DNA: TGTGCCAGCATCACGTCCAGGAACACTGAAGCTTTCTTT. Using reference TRBV28 and TRBJ1-1 for the parts outside the CDR3, the full variable domain is DVKVTQSSRYLVKRTGEKVFLECVQDMDHENMFWYRQDPGLGLRLIYFSYDVKMKEKGDIPEGYSVSREKKERFSLILESASTNQTSMYLCASITSRNTEAFFGQGTRLTVV.

The chain employs TRBV27 and TRBJ2-5; 12 bases map to TRBD2. With 6 bases clipped from V and 1 base from J, the junction kept 9 bases outside the gene matches. The CDR3 totals 17 residues. The germline V gene encodes CDR1 MNHEY and CDR2 SMNVEV (reference sequence). The CDR3 sequence is CASSQAWTSGTQETQYF. The CDR3 nucleotides are TGTGCCAGCAGCCAGGCCTGGACTAGCGGGACCCAAGAGACCCAGTACTTC.

V and J are TRBV7-3 and TRBJ2-5; tentatively, D is TRBD1 (5 bases). This CDR3 is built from 12 residues. The germline V gene encodes CDR1 SGHTA and CDR2 FQGTGA. V was trimmed by 3 bases and J by 5 bases, leaving 7 bases between them. This chain's CDR3 is CASSFSGETQYF. DNA for the CDR3: TGTGCCAGCAGCTTTTCAGGGGAGACCCAGTACTTC.

The chain joins TRBV6-5 to TRBJ1-2; TRBD1 agrees at 10 bases. Unmatched junction bases numbered 4, after V lost 2 bases and J lost 7 bases. The CDR3 runs to 14 residues. Germline V gene lookup returns CDR1 MNHEY and CDR2 SVGAGI. This chain's CDR3 is CASSYRGDRGGYTF. Here the CDR3 DNA reads TGTGCCAGCAGTTACCGGGGGGACAGGGGTGGCTACACCTTC.

The chain recombines TRBV10-3 with TRBJ1-4; a weak D match, TRBD1 (5 bases). V was cut by 0 bases and J by 8 bases, with 19 bases left in between. The CDR3 is 17 residues long. Germline V gene lookup returns CDR1 ENHRY and CDR2 SYGVKD. CDR3 coding DNA: TGTGCCATCAGTGAGTCAGGTTTAGGGACGGCCGGGGAAAAACTGTTTTTT. It codes for CAISESGLGTAGEKLFF.

This clone was observed a few times. The chain is built from TRBV6-1 and TRBJ2-5; TRBD1 aligns across 9 bases. The CDR3 is 15 amino acids. V trimming: 5 bases; J trimming: 5 bases; junction bases outside the gene matches: 9. The V gene's germline CDR1 is MNHNS and CDR2 SASEGT. CDR3 bases: TGTGCCAGCAGTTTTAACAGGGGGCCAAAGGAGACCCAGTACTTC. Translation gives CASSFNRGPKETQYF.

This chain connects TRBV9 to TRBJ1-3; D is unresolved. CDR1 SGDLS and CDR2 YYNGEE come from the germline V gene. V was shortened by 3 bases and J by 2 bases, with 9 bases between the two germline ends. CDR3 length: 14 residues. The chain's CDR3 is CASSAVGAGNTIYF. The CDR3 region has the DNA TGTGCCAGCAGCGCCGTGGGAGCTGGAAACACCATATATTTT. The full variable domain, its missing parts supplied by reference TRBV9 and TRBJ1-3, is DSGVTQTPKHLITATGQRVTLRCSPRSGDLSVYWYQQSLDQGLQFLIQYYNGEERAKGNILERFSAQQFPDLHSELNLSSLELGDSALYFCASSAVGAGNTIYFGEGSWLTVV.

This chain connects TRBV19 to TRBJ1-2, with 7 bases fitting TRBD1. V lost 6 bases and J lost 2; bases outside the gene matches: 3. CDR3 length: 13 residues. CDR1 LNHDA and CDR2 SQIVND come from the germline V gene (reference sequence). CDR3 sequence (DNA): TGTGCCAGTAGCTTACAGGGGAACTATGGCTACACCTTC. Translating it yields CASSLQGNYGYTF.

The chain employs TRBV6-6 and TRBJ2-7; 9 nucleotides line up with TRBD2. Germline V gene sequence: CDR1 MNHNY, CDR2 SVGAGI (reference sequence). Trimming at V came to 8 bases and at J to 4 bases, leaving 6 bases not matched to a gene. This CDR3 contains 13 residues. Written as DNA, the CDR3 is TGTGCCAGCTATGAGGGACTAGCATACGAGCAGTACTTC. As protein: CASYEGLAYEQYF.

The J gene is TRBJ2-7, the V gene TRBV9, with 7 bases lining up with TRBD2. With V trimmed by 0 bases and J by 5 bases, 5 bases remained unmatched. The CDR3 totals 14 residues. CDR1 SGDLS and CDR2 YYNGEE come from the germline V gene. This CDR3 reads CASSVELASDEQYF. As DNA, the CDR3 is TGTGCCAGCAGCGTAGAACTAGCGAGCGACGAGCAGTACTTC.

This chain links TRBV7-2 with TRBJ1-2; no reliable D call. This CDR3 is 13 amino acids long. The ends were cut back, 7 bases at V and 0 bases at J, with 9 bases in the middle. Per the germline V gene, CDR1 is SGHTA and CDR2 is FQGNSA. CDR3 in DNA: TGTGCCAGCAACCTAGGACCTAACTATGGCTACACCTTC. Its protein product is CASNLGPNYGYTF.

The chain carries TRBV13 and TRBJ1-2; TRBD1 agrees at 9 bases. The junction had 9 bases not matched to a gene; V was cut back by 5 bases and J by 8 bases. The germline V gene has CDR1 PRHDT and CDR2 FYEKMQ (reference sequence). This CDR3 contains 14 residues. CDR3 sequence reads: CASSAEDRGKGYTF. CDR3 nucleotides: TGTGCCAGCAGCGCCGAAGACAGGGGGAAAGGCTACACCTTC.

As DNA, the CDR3 is TGTGCCAGTAGTCCTGGGGACTTCAGCACAGATACGCAGTATTTT. It translates to CASSPGDFSTDTQYF. This chain links TRBV19 with TRBJ2-3; D possibly corresponds to TRBD2 (6 bases). V was clipped by 5 bases and J by 0 bases, with 12 bases between them. Germline V gene sequence: CDR1 LNHDA, CDR2 SQIVND (reference sequence). This CDR3 has 15 residues.

J is TRBJ2-4 and V is TRBV5-4, with D possibly matching TRBD2 (6 bases). Germline V gives CDR1 SGHNT, CDR2 YYREEE (reference sequence). V was clipped by 9 bases and J by 2 bases, with 15 bases between them. This CDR3 has 14 amino acids. CDR3 DNA: TGTGCCACTCGTTCGGCGGGATCCAAAAACATTCAGTACTTC. Amino acids: CATRSAGSKNIQYF.

The gene calls are TRBV5-1 and TRBJ1-2; D might be TRBD1 (5 bases). The CDR3 consists of 13 residues. In germline, CDR1 is SGHRS, CDR2 YFSETQ. V was shortened by 2 bases and J by 2 bases, with 7 bases between the two germline ends. The CDR3 protein is CASSFQGNYGYTF. The CDR3 nucleotides are TGCGCCAGCAGCTTTCAGGGAAACTATGGCTACACCTTC.

CDR3 in DNA: TGTGCCAGCAGATCGGGACAGGGTAGCTCTGGGGCCAACGTCCTGACTTTC. It codes for CASRSGQGSSGANVLTF. V usage is TRBV7-9 and J usage is TRBJ2-6; TRBD1 matches 9 bases. The germline gives CDR1 SEHNR, CDR2 FQNEAQ (reference sequence). The junction had 6 bases not matched to a gene; V was cut back by 6 bases and J by 0 bases. The CDR3 covers 17 residues.

The rearrangement links TRBV4-3 to TRBJ2-1; D might be TRBD1 (5 bases). The length of the CDR3 is 12 residues. Germline V lookup: CDR1 LGHNA, CDR2 YSLEER. V dropped 4 bases and J dropped 9 bases, with 10 bases sitting between them. The CDR3 nucleotides read TGCGCCAGCAGCCGCGTTCAGGGTGAGCAGTTCTTC. Translated: CASSRVQGEQFF.

The V call is TRBV9, the J call TRBJ1-1, with TRBD1 matching over 8 bases. The J segment lost 4 bases and the V segment lost 2 bases, leaving 4 bases of the junction unmatched. The germline V gene encodes CDR1 SGDLS and CDR2 YYNGEE. The CDR3 is 14 amino acids. CDR3 region: CASSVTGGGTEAFF. CDR3 nucleotides: TGTGCCAGCAGCGTTACAGGGGGAGGCACTGAAGCTTTCTTT. Full variable domain (remainder filled in from reference TRBV9 and TRBJ1-1): DSGVTQTPKHLITATGQRVTLRCSPRSGDLSVYWYQQSLDQGLQFLIQYYNGEERAKGNILERFSAQQFPDLHSELNLSSLELGDSALYFCASSVTGGGTEAFFGQGTRLTVV.

A few counts support this clone. This rearrangement joins TRBV30 to TRBJ1-6; no clear D. Germline V lookup: CDR1 GTSNPN, CDR2 SVGIG (reference sequence). The CDR3 runs 12 residues. V dropped 3 bases and J dropped 9 bases, with 9 bases sitting between them. The CDR3 loop is CAWRLGGSPLHF. The CDR3 coding sequence is TGTGCCTGGAGATTAGGAGGTTCACCCCTCCACTTT. The whole variable domain, remainder taken from reference TRBV30 and TRBJ1-6, is SQTIHQWPATLVQPVGSPLSLECTVEGTSNPNLYWYRQAAGRGLQLLFYSVGIGQISSEVPQNLSASRPQDRQFILSSKKLLLSDSGFYLCAWRLGGSPLHFGNGTRLTVT.